These T cell receptor beta chains were read from a single sample in a study of blood T cells in healthy people across ages. TCRdb itself ran the 5' RACE reads through MiXCR, one entry per CDR3 protein. Counted here are about 760,000 distinct CDR3 sequences, around 50% occurring once; the ten biggest clones make up roughly 24%. Source material: blood. All receptors derive from a man in his forties or fifties in good health. Both conserved end residues are part of each CDR3. The order of the fields is clone size, J gene, V gene, D gene, CDR3 DNA, CDR3 protein. D genes are given only for firm matches. Clone size appears in some rows only: once, few, many, or a class for an expanded clone.

clone size: few; J gene: TRBJ2-5; V gene: TRBV15; D gene: .; CDR3 DNA: TGTGCCACCAGCAGAGATCATCGGGATGTTCAAGAGACCCAGTACTTC; CDR3 protein: CATSRDHRDVQETQYF
clone size: .; J gene: TRBJ1-1; V gene: TRBV12-3/TRBV12-4; D gene: .; CDR3 DNA: TGTGCCAGCAGTGCCCAGGTGGGGCGGGCTGAAGCTTTCTTT; CDR3 protein: CASSAQVGRAEAFF
clone size: .; J gene: TRBJ1-6; V gene: TRBV6-1; D gene: TRBD1; CDR3 DNA: TGTGCCAGCAGCCGACTCGGGACAGGGACGGAGTTTAATTCACCCCTCCACTTT; CDR3 protein: CASSRLGTGTEFNSPLHF
clone size: .; J gene: TRBJ1-1; V gene: TRBV5-1; D gene: .; CDR3 DNA: TGCGCCAGCAGCTTAAATGTCAGACGGAACCTCATGAACACTGAAGCTTTCTTT; CDR3 protein: CASSLNVRRNLMNTEAFF
clone size: .; J gene: TRBJ1-2; V gene: TRBV6-1; D gene: .; CDR3 DNA: TGTGCCAGCAGTGAAGCCCACGGCAAGTCCTATGGCTACACCTTC; CDR3 protein: CASSEAHGKSYGYTF
clone size: many; J gene: TRBJ2-3; V gene: TRBV27; D gene: TRBD2; CDR3 DNA: TGTGCCAGCAGTCTCAGCGGGAGATGGGCAGATACGCAGTATTTT; CDR3 protein: CASSLSGRWADTQYF
clone size: few; J gene: TRBJ1-5; V gene: TRBV2; D gene: .; CDR3 DNA: TGTGCCAGCACGCGACAGCTAAGAAATCAGCCCCAGCATTTT; CDR3 protein: CASTRQLRNQPQHF
clone size: .; J gene: TRBJ1-2; V gene: TRBV10-3; D gene: TRBD1; CDR3 DNA: TGTGCCATCAGTTCCACACAGGGGGTCACTAAGGATGGCTATGGCTACACCTTC; CDR3 protein: CAISSTQGVTKDGYGYTF
clone size: .; J gene: TRBJ2-5; V gene: TRBV7-9; D gene: .; CDR3 DNA: TGTGCCAGCAGCTTCCTCCCACAGGGCCGAGAGGAAGAGACCCAGTACTTC; CDR3 protein: CASSFLPQGREEETQYF
clone size: few; J gene: TRBJ2-5; V gene: TRBV4-3; D gene: .; CDR3 DNA: TGCGCCAGCAGCCAAGTGATGATAGGGAATCTGATTGGGACCCAGTACTTC; CDR3 protein: CASSQVMIGNLIGTQYF
clone size: few; J gene: TRBJ2-1; V gene: TRBV20-1; D gene: .; CDR3 DNA: TGCAGTGCTAGAGGCCACACAGGGTTTGCCTACAATGAGCAGTTCTTC; CDR3 protein: CSARGHTGFAYNEQFF
clone size: .; J gene: TRBJ1-4; V gene: TRBV4-2; D gene: .; CDR3 DNA: TGTGCCAGCAGCCCCCGCTCAGGTCATAATGAAAAACTGTTTTTT; CDR3 protein: CASSPRSGHNEKLFF
clone size: .; J gene: TRBJ1-6; V gene: TRBV20-1; D gene: .; CDR3 DNA: TGCAGTGCTAGGGCAGAATCCTATAATTCACCCCTCCACTTT; CDR3 protein: CSARAESYNSPLHF
clone size: many; J gene: TRBJ1-6; V gene: TRBV29-1; D gene: TRBD1; CDR3 DNA: TGCAGCGTTAGGATGCGGACAGGGGATTCACCCCTCCACTTT; CDR3 protein: CSVRMRTGDSPLHF
clone size: .; J gene: TRBJ2-1; V gene: TRBV29-1; D gene: .; CDR3 DNA: TGCAGCGGTGAGAGTAGCTATGAGCAGTTCTTC; CDR3 protein: CSGESSYEQFF
clone size: .; J gene: TRBJ2-5; V gene: TRBV24-1; D gene: TRBD2; CDR3 DNA: TGTGCCACCAGTGGCGGACTAGTGAATTATGAGCAGTACTTC; CDR3 protein: CATSGGLVNYEQYF
clone size: .; J gene: TRBJ1-6; V gene: TRBV4-2; D gene: .; CDR3 DNA: TGTACCAGCAGCCAAGACAGAGTTAGGGTTAATAATTCACCCCTCCACTTT; CDR3 protein: CTSSQDRVRVNNSPLHF
clone size: once; J gene: TRBJ2-7; V gene: TRBV29-1; D gene: .; CDR3 DNA: TGCAGCGTTTTAGTAGGGGTCCCCTACGAGCAGTACTTC; CDR3 protein: CSVLVGVPYEQYF
clone size: .; J gene: TRBJ2-7; V gene: TRBV7-2; D gene: .; CDR3 DNA: TGTGCCAGCACCATAACAGGGACTGACTCCTACGAGCAGTACTTC; CDR3 protein: CASTITGTDSYEQYF
clone size: many; J gene: TRBJ2-6; V gene: TRBV10-3; D gene: .; CDR3 DNA: TGTGCCATCAGTGAGTCGGGCAGGGCAGACTCTGGGGCCAACGTCCTGACTTTC; CDR3 protein: CAISESGRADSGANVLTF
clone size: .; J gene: TRBJ2-5; V gene: TRBV5-4; D gene: TRBD2; CDR3 DNA: TGTGCCAGCGGTGGGAGCGGGAGTTATCGGGAGACCCAGTACTTC; CDR3 protein: CASGGSGSYRETQYF
clone size: .; J gene: TRBJ2-5; V gene: TRBV10-3; D gene: .; CDR3 DNA: TGTGCCATCAGTGAGCCCGCCCCCGGACAAGCTGGGGAGACCCAGTACTTC; CDR3 protein: CAISEPAPGQAGETQYF
clone size: .; J gene: TRBJ2-7; V gene: TRBV5-1; D gene: .; CDR3 DNA: TGCGCCAGCAGCCCCACCCCCCTTGGCGGGGTCTCCTACGAGCAGTACTTC; CDR3 protein: CASSPTPLGGVSYEQYF
clone size: .; J gene: TRBJ2-7; V gene: TRBV20-1; D gene: TRBD1; CDR3 DNA: TGCAGTGCTAGTAGGGACAGACAATACGAGCAGTACTTC; CDR3 protein: CSASRDRQYEQYF
clone size: .; J gene: TRBJ2-1; V gene: TRBV7-9; D gene: .; CDR3 DNA: TGTGCCAGCAGCTTAGCGGGGGCAGGGTTTCCGGATGGGCAGTTCTTC; CDR3 protein: CASSLAGAGFPDGQFF
clone size: .; J gene: TRBJ2-3; V gene: TRBV29-1; D gene: TRBD2; CDR3 DNA: TGCAGCGTAACCGGGACTATCACAGATACGCAGTATTTT; CDR3 protein: CSVTGTITDTQYF
clone size: few; J gene: TRBJ1-1; V gene: TRBV13; D gene: .; CDR3 DNA: TGTGCCAGCAGCCCGGGACCAGTTGTGAACACTGAAGCTTTCTTT; CDR3 protein: CASSPGPVVNTEAFF
clone size: .; J gene: TRBJ2-3; V gene: TRBV20-1; D gene: TRBD2; CDR3 DNA: TGCAGTGCTAGTATCGGGACTAGCAGTACAGATACGCAGTATTTT; CDR3 protein: CSASIGTSSTDTQYF
clone size: few; J gene: TRBJ2-7; V gene: TRBV20-1; D gene: .; CDR3 DNA: TGCAGTGCTAGATGGCAGGGGACCAGGAGCTCCTACGAGCAGTACTTC; CDR3 protein: CSARWQGTRSSYEQYF
clone size: .; J gene: TRBJ2-7; V gene: TRBV5-5; D gene: TRBD2; CDR3 DNA: TGTGCCAGCAGCTTCAGGGCGGGGGACTACGAGCAGTACTTC; CDR3 protein: CASSFRAGDYEQYF
clone size: .; J gene: TRBJ2-7; V gene: TRBV25-1; D gene: TRBD2; CDR3 DNA: TGTGCCAGCAGCACGAGCGGGACCTACGAGCAGTACTTC; CDR3 protein: CASSTSGTYEQYF
clone size: .; J gene: TRBJ1-1; V gene: TRBV28; D gene: .; CDR3 DNA: TGTGCCAGCAGTCCGCTTCCGGGACAAAAGAACACTGAAGCTTTCTTT; CDR3 protein: CASSPLPGQKNTEAFF
clone size: .; J gene: TRBJ2-3; V gene: TRBV2; D gene: TRBD2; CDR3 DNA: TGTGCCAGCGATGGGAGGGGCAATACGCAGTATTTT; CDR3 protein: CASDGRGNTQYF
clone size: few; J gene: TRBJ2-4; V gene: TRBV12-3/TRBV12-4; D gene: TRBD1; CDR3 DNA: TGTGCCAGCAGTTCCTATCTCCGGGACAGGGGCTACATTCAGTACTTC; CDR3 protein: CASSSYLRDRGYIQYF
clone size: .; J gene: TRBJ2-7; V gene: TRBV3-1; D gene: .; CDR3 DNA: TGTGCCAGCTTTGATAGAGTCTCCTACGAGCAGTACTTC; CDR3 protein: CASFDRVSYEQYF
clone size: .; J gene: TRBJ2-1; V gene: TRBV20-1; D gene: .; CDR3 DNA: TGCAGTGCTAGAGATGGGTCCATCAATGAGCAGTTCTTC; CDR3 protein: CSARDGSINEQFF
clone size: few; J gene: TRBJ2-3; V gene: TRBV27; D gene: TRBD2; CDR3 DNA: TGTGCCAGCAGTGAAGCGGGGGTTAGCACAGATACGCAGTATTTT; CDR3 protein: CASSEAGVSTDTQYF
clone size: .; J gene: TRBJ2-7; V gene: TRBV7-2; D gene: TRBD2; CDR3 DNA: TGTGCCAGCAGCTCCACTGGACATCTGGGGGGGGGCGAGCAGTACTTC; CDR3 protein: CASSSTGHLGGGEQYF
clone size: .; J gene: TRBJ2-7; V gene: TRBV28; D gene: TRBD2; CDR3 DNA: TGTGCCAGCAGTTTAAAGCTCTCCCTAGCGGGCTACTCCTACGAGCAGTACTTC; CDR3 protein: CASSLKLSLAGYSYEQYF
clone size: few; J gene: TRBJ1-5; V gene: TRBV20-1; D gene: TRBD1; CDR3 DNA: TGCAGTGCTAGAAACCCGGGACAGAGCAGCAATCAGCCCCAGCATTTT; CDR3 protein: CSARNPGQSSNQPQHF
clone size: .; J gene: TRBJ2-1; V gene: TRBV7-6; D gene: TRBD2; CDR3 DNA: TGTGCCAGCAGCTTAGTAGTCCCTAGCGGGAACTCCTACAATGAGCAGTTCTTC; CDR3 protein: CASSLVVPSGNSYNEQFF
clone size: .; J gene: TRBJ2-1; V gene: TRBV6-2/TRBV6-3; D gene: .; CDR3 DNA: TGTGCCAGCAGTCCGGGATTTCGGGACAATGAGCAGTTCTTC; CDR3 protein: CASSPGFRDNEQFF
clone size: .; J gene: TRBJ2-7; V gene: TRBV12-3/TRBV12-4; D gene: TRBD2; CDR3 DNA: TGTGCCACCAGGACTAGCGGGAGGTACGAGCAGTACTTC; CDR3 protein: CATRTSGRYEQYF
clone size: few; J gene: TRBJ2-4; V gene: TRBV20-1; D gene: .; CDR3 DNA: TGCAGTGCGGAGCCGAGGAGGGCTAGAGACAAAAACATTCAGTACTTC; CDR3 protein: CSAEPRRARDKNIQYF
clone size: .; J gene: TRBJ1-2; V gene: TRBV7-2; D gene: .; CDR3 DNA: TGTGCCAGCAGTGGGCCGCCCAAGGGCTACACCTTC; CDR3 protein: CASSGPPKGYTF
clone size: .; J gene: TRBJ2-7; V gene: TRBV6-2/TRBV6-3; D gene: .; CDR3 DNA: TGTGCCAGCAGGAGCCCAGGGTTCGAGCAGTACTTC; CDR3 protein: CASRSPGFEQYF
clone size: few; J gene: TRBJ2-5; V gene: TRBV29-1; D gene: TRBD1; CDR3 DNA: TGCAGCGTTGACCCCGGACAGGGAGGAGAGACCCAGTACTTC; CDR3 protein: CSVDPGQGGETQYF